One sample yielded the 10 T cell receptor beta chains listed below, sequenced in a study of T cells in Graves' hyperthyroidism and ophthalmopathy. RNA transcripts served as the template for amplifying TCR beta CDR3 regions. Initially, a first-round RT-PCR of the TCR CDR3 employed the HTBI primer set. TCRdb called the multiplex PCR reads again in MiXCR, with one record for every CDR3 protein. The profile covers around 580,000 distinct CDR3 sequences, with roughly 50% appearing a single time and 7.5% to 8.5% taken by the ten largest. The source material was peripheral blood or thyroid tissue (not recorded which). These receptors were collected from a woman aged 18-29 years with Graves' hyperthyroidism.

This clonotype was picked up many times. The J gene is TRBJ1-2, the V gene TRBV3-1; D gene ambiguous. The CDR3 contains 11 residues. Germline V gene data show CDR1 as LGHDT and CDR2 as YNNKEL (reference sequence). Trimming cost V 9 bases and J 7 bases, with 12 bases left between them. The CDR3 loop reads CASSRTGGYTF. The DNA for the CDR3 is TGTGCCAGTAGTAGAACGGGTGGCTACACCTTC.

The chain joins TRBV27 to TRBJ1-1; D remains ambiguous. The germline V and J ends were trimmed by 6 bases and 0 bases, with 20 bases remaining between them. The length of the CDR3 is 17 residues. Germline CDR1 MNHEY, CDR2 SMNVEV (reference sequence). The CDR3 loop is CASSFSKRPQMNTEAFF. CDR3 bases: TGTGCCAGCAGCTTCTCAAAGAGGCCCCAAATGAACACTGAAGCTTTCTTT.

This clonotype was found many times. The rearrangement uses TRBV6-5 and TRBJ1-6; the D is unclear. V was pared by 0 bases and J by 7 bases, with 10 bases between. There are 15 residues in the CDR3. Germline values: CDR1 MNHEY, CDR2 SVGAGI. The CDR3 loop is CASSYSTLGNSPLHF. The CDR3 DNA sequence: TGTGCCAGCAGTTACTCCACCCTGGGGAATTCACCCCTCCACTTT.

The chain uses TRBV7-9 and TRBJ1-1; no clear D. The length of the CDR3 is 10 residues. Germline CDR1 and CDR2: SEHNR and FQNEAQ (reference sequence). The V end lost 5 bases, the J end lost 11 bases, and 9 bases lay between the germline ends. The CDR3: CASSTRWAFF. In DNA, the CDR3 is TGTGCCAGCAGCACTCGATGGGCTTTCTTT.

Regarding this clonotype: A much larger clone is a single base away; this may be a read error. The chain carries TRBV5-1 and TRBJ2-2; D possibly corresponds to TRBD2 (6 bases). Germline V gene sequence: CDR1 SGHRS, CDR2 YFSETQ. The CDR3 length is 13 residues. CDR3 loop: CDSSVSGTGELFF. In DNA, the CDR3 is TGCGACAGCAGCGTTAGCGGAACCGGGGAGCTGTTTTTT.

The rearrangement uses TRBV10-3 and TRBJ1-1; D gene ambiguous. Germline CDR1 ENHRY, CDR2 SYGVKD. This CDR3 contains 12 residues. V lost 4 bases and J 3 bases, leaving 6 bases between the germline ends. The CDR3 DNA reads as TGTGCCATCAGTGGGACGTACACTGAAGCTTTCTTT. Amino acids: CAISGTYTEAFF.

This clonotype showed up many times. The J gene is TRBJ1-1, the V gene TRBV6-4, with TRBD1 matching 8 bases. With 5 bases clipped from V and 5 bases from J, the junction kept 4 bases outside the gene matches. This CDR3 spans 13 amino acids. The germline CDR1 and CDR2 sequences are MRHNA and SNTAGT. This chain's CDR3 is CASSQGAGTEAFF. In DNA form, the CDR3 reads TGTGCCAGCAGTCAGGGGGCTGGAACTGAAGCTTTCTTT.

At least ten counts were recorded for this clonotype. The CDR3 protein is CATSGGQGKVNEQYF. The CDR3 DNA is TGTGCCACCAGTGGAGGACAGGGTAAGGTAAACGAGCAGTACTTC. The chain couples TRBV24-1 to TRBJ2-7, with TRBD1 matching 8 bases. Germline CDR1 and CDR2: KGHDR and SFDVKD. Trimming took 5 bases from V and 5 from J; bases not matched to a gene: 10. The CDR3 covers 15 residues.

This clonotype was recorded many times. The chain recombines TRBV2 with TRBJ1-5; D is unclear. Germline V gives CDR1 SNHLY, CDR2 FYNNEI. The CDR3 covers 13 residues. Trimming took off 6 bases at V and 7 bases at J, with 13 bases between the two ends. CDR3 region: CASRRREGQPQHF. As DNA, the CDR3 is TGTGCCAGCAGGAGGCGGGAGGGACAGCCCCAGCATTTT.

This clonotype has at least ten counts. The chain employs TRBV10-3 and TRBJ2-7; TRBD2 matches 8 bases. This CDR3 comprises 14 residues. J gave up 5 bases and V 6 bases, and 9 bases lay outside the gene matches. Germline V gene lookup returns CDR1 ENHRY and CDR2 SYGVKD. In DNA form, the CDR3 reads TGTGCCATCAGCCCGACTAGCGTAAGGGACGAGCAGTACTTC. Residues: CAISPTSVRDEQYF.